These 26 T cell receptor beta chains came from one sample sequenced in a study of blood T cells in healthy people across ages. PCR was performed a second time for about 7 to 11 cycles using a sample-barcoded 5' primer and a J-beta primer mix. One entry per CDR3 protein results from TCRdb running MiXCR on the 5' RACE reads. In the table there are hundreds of thousands of distinct CDR3 sequences, about 27% of which are singletons. Separately, the same data were catalogued under a study of T cells of mothers and their children.

The specimen sequenced was blood. The receptors originated from a boy aged 2 to 10 in good health.

V and J are TRBV7-2 and TRBJ2-5, with D tentatively TRBD1 (6 bases). V lost 2 bases and J lost 4, with 11 bases in between. The V gene's germline CDR1 is SGHTA and CDR2 FQGNSA. The CDR3 has 14 residues. The CDR3 nucleotides read TGTGCCAGCAGCTTATGGACAGCGCTAGAGACCCAGTACTTC. It yields the protein CASSLWTALETQYF.

Points on this clonotype: A read error may explain this, as a much larger clone is one base away. The genes are TRBV3-1 and TRBJ2-2, with D uncertain. Germline V gene lookup returns CDR1 LGHDT and CDR2 YNNKEL (reference sequence). Trimming took off 1 base at V and 9 bases at J, with 6 bases between the two ends. The CDR3 runs to 12 residues. The DNA of the CDR3 is TGTGCCAGCAGCCAAGGTCGCAGGGAGCTGTTTTTT. This encodes CASSQGRRELFF. Full variable domain (missing parts from reference TRBV3-1 and TRBJ2-2): DTAVSQTPKYLVTQMGNDKSIKCEQNLGHDTMYWYKQDSKKFLKIMFSYNNKELIINETVPNRFSPKSPDKAHLNLHINSLELGDSAVYFCASSQGRRELFFGEGSRLTVL.

In its sample, this clonotype was seen a few times. This rearrangement joins TRBV7-9 to TRBJ1-1; 8 bases map to TRBD1. The CDR3 is made up of 19 amino acids. V lost 5 bases and J lost 3; bases outside the gene matches: 20. From germline, CDR1 is SEHNR and CDR2 FQNEAQ (reference sequence). The CDR3: CASSAIRASGGPMDTEAFF. CDR3 coding DNA: TGTGCCAGCAGCGCCATACGGGCCTCAGGGGGCCCCATGGACACTGAAGCTTTCTTT. The whole variable domain, remainder taken from reference TRBV7-9 and TRBJ1-1, is DTGVSQNPRHKITKRGQNVTFRCDPISEHNRLYWYRQTLGQGPEFLTYFQNEAQLEKSRLLSDRFSAERPKGSFSTLEIQRTEQGDSAMYLCASSAIRASGGPMDTEAFFGQGTRLTVV.

The gene calls are TRBV10-2 and TRBJ2-2; D is unresolved. The CDR3 spans 14 residues. Looked up from germline, CDR1 is WSHSY and CDR2 is SAAADI. V gave up 5 bases and J gave up 5 bases, with 12 bases separating them. In nucleotides, the CDR3 is TGCGCCAGCAGTCGCAGTGACGATACCGGGGAGCTGTTTTTT. It translates to CASSRSDDTGELFF.

This clonotype was recorded a few times. This chain uses TRBV29-1 with TRBJ1-2, with TRBD1 as a possible D gene (5 bases). Trimming stripped 4 bases from V and 0 bases from J, with 9 bases between. This CDR3 contains 13 residues. Germline values: CDR1 SQVTM, CDR2 ANQGSEA. Written as DNA, the CDR3 is TGCAGCGTTGGGGACGGAACTAACTATGGCTACACCTTC. Translation gives CSVGDGTNYGYTF.

The V and J genes are TRBV27 and TRBJ2-2, with a tentative D call TRBD2 (5 bases). CDR3 length equals 13 residues. V gave up 5 bases and J gave up 6 bases, with 10 bases separating them. CDR1 is MNHEY and CDR2 is SMNVEV in the germline V gene (reference sequence). The CDR3, as DNA: TGTGCCAGCAGTGCTGACTACCCCGGGGAGCTGTTTTTT. Translated, it gives CASSADYPGELFF.

V is TRBV27 and J is TRBJ2-7; 10 nucleotides align to TRBD2. The J call could be wrong; TRBJ2-5 is a better fit for the DNA end. This CDR3 region has 15 residues. The germline V gene has CDR1 MNHEY and CDR2 SMNVEV (reference sequence). The CDR3 loop is CASSSQRGGRETQYF. The CDR3 region has the DNA TGTGCCAGCAGTTCCCAGCGGGGGGGCAGGGAGACCCAGTACTTC.

This clonotype was observed a few times. CDR3 nucleotides: TGTGCCAGCTCACCATCCAGAAGGGACATTCAGTACTTC. Residues: CASSPSRRDIQYF. The chain recombines TRBV18 with TRBJ2-4; D not certain. V lost 2 bases to trimming and J lost 8 bases, with 10 bases between them. This CDR3 comprises 13 residues. CDR1 KGHSH and CDR2 LQKENI come from the germline V gene.

This clonotype was seen repeatedly, ten times or more. J is TRBJ2-5 and V is TRBV18; 9 nucleotides line up with TRBD1. Germline V gene data show CDR1 as KGHSH and CDR2 as LQKENI. The CDR3 extends over 15 amino acids. V dropped 0 bases and J dropped 5; count of bases not matched to a gene: 4. The CDR3 region has the DNA TGTGCCAGCTCACCACCGGGACAGGGAGGGGAGACCCAGTACTTC. Protein sequence: CASSPPGQGGETQYF.

This clonotype turned up a few times. The chain employs TRBV30 and TRBJ2-7, with D perhaps TRBD1 or TRBD2 (5 bases each). Trimming left V 3 bases short and J 0 bases short, with 12 bases between. This CDR3 spans 14 amino acids. Per the germline V gene, CDR1 is GTSNPN and CDR2 is SVGIG (reference sequence). CDR3 DNA: TGTGCCTGGAGGGGACGGATGAGCTCCTACGAGCAGTACTTC. As protein: CAWRGRMSSYEQYF.

The table lists this clonotype with a few counts. As DNA, the CDR3 is TGTGCCAGCAGTATTTTAGACAGGGGGACCGAGCAGTACTTC. This translates into CASSILDRGTEQYF. The chain uses TRBV6-2 or TRBV6-3 and TRBJ2-7; 9 bases align to TRBD1. J lost 6 bases, V lost 5 bases, and 8 bases had no gene match. The germline CDR1 and CDR2 sequences are MNHEY and SVGEGT. CDR3 length: 14 residues.

V and J are TRBV20-1 and TRBJ2-5, with 7 bases fitting TRBD2. The DNA end is more similar to TRBJ2-7, so the J call may be wrong. Germline V CDR1 and CDR2: DFQATT, SNEGSKA (reference sequence). The CDR3 is 15 amino acids. The CDR3 coding sequence is TGCAGTGCTAGAAGTAGGGACTACCAAACCTACGAGCAGTACTTC. Its translation is CSARSRDYQTYEQYF.

The chain uses TRBV20-1 and TRBJ2-3; tentatively, D is TRBD2 (5 bases). CDR1 DFQATT and CDR2 SNEGSKA come from the germline V gene (reference sequence). This CDR3 has 11 residues. V was pared by 5 bases and J by 6 bases, with 9 bases between. CDR3 nucleotides: TGCAGTGCTGACTACCCCGATACGCAGTATTTT. Protein product: CSADYPDTQYF.

This clonotype occurred a few times. This sequence joins TRBV27 and TRBJ1-5; unclear D gene. This CDR3 contains 12 residues. V was shortened by 8 bases and J by 3 bases, with 8 bases between the two germline ends. Germline V gives CDR1 MNHEY, CDR2 SMNVEV (reference sequence). CDR3 nucleotides: TGTGCCAGCGGAGGGAACAATCAGCCCCAGCATTTT. This gives the protein CASGGNNQPQHF.

This rearrangement joins TRBV7-3 to TRBJ2-3; TRBD2 aligns across 7 bases. V shed 6 bases and J 10 bases; nucleotides not matched to a gene: 7. The CDR3 length is 12 residues. Per germline, CDR1 SGHTA and CDR2 FQGTGA. Here the CDR3 reads CASSPGLVPQYF. CDR3 sequence (DNA): TGTGCCAGCAGTCCTGGACTAGTTCCGCAGTATTTT.

This clonotype was detected a few times. This rearrangement joins TRBV15 to TRBJ2-5; D ambiguous. Germline assignment: CDR1 LNHNV and CDR2 YYDKDF (reference sequence). Trimming pared 1 base from V and 5 bases from J, leaving 5 bases between. There are 12 residues in the CDR3. The CDR3 spells CATSRALETQYF. For the CDR3, the DNA is TGTGCCACCAGCAGAGCCCTGGAGACCCAGTACTTC.

The CDR3, as DNA: TGTGCCAGCAGAGTAATGGAGAACACCGGGGAGCTGTTTTTT. It encodes CASRVMENTGELFF. The chain recombines TRBV6-2 or TRBV6-3 with TRBJ2-2; D not certain. V gave up 6 bases and J gave up 1 base, with 9 bases separating them. There are 14 residues in the CDR3. Germline CDR1 is MNHEY and CDR2 is SVGEGT.

V is TRBV4-3 and J is TRBJ2-5; 9 positions match TRBD2. V was pared by 0 bases and J by 0 bases, with 8 bases of the junction left unmatched. The CDR3 is 18 residues long. In germline, CDR1 is LGHNA, CDR2 YSLEER. In DNA, the CDR3 is TGCGCCAGCAGCCAAGAGGAACTAGCGGGTCCTTACCAAGAGACCCAGTACTTC. As protein: CASSQEELAGPYQETQYF.

This clonotype was seen repeatedly, ten times or more. This chain joins TRBV29-1 and TRBJ1-1; TRBD1 matches 8 bases. Trimming removed 3 bases from V and 0 bases from J; junction bases left unmatched: 3. The CDR3 spans 14 residues. Germline-derived CDR1 and CDR2 are SQVTM and ANQGSEA. The CDR3 protein is CSVEPGQVNTEAFF. The CDR3 DNA sequence: TGCAGCGTTGAGCCGGGACAGGTGAACACTGAAGCTTTCTTT.

This clonotype was counted a few times. This sequence joins TRBV30 and TRBJ2-1; 7 nucleotides agree with TRBD1. J was trimmed by 5 bases and V by 4 bases; bases with no gene match: 5. The CDR3 is 13 amino acids. Germline V lookup: CDR1 GTSNPN, CDR2 SVGIG (reference sequence). This CDR3 reads CAWIRGGHNEQFF. The CDR3 bases are TGTGCCTGGATTAGAGGGGGCCACAATGAGCAGTTCTTC.

The V gene is TRBV12-3 or TRBV12-4, the J gene TRBJ2-3, with 8 bases matching TRBD2. CDR3 length: 14 residues. Trimming at V came to 5 bases and at J to 13 bases, leaving 14 bases not matched to a gene. Here the CDR3 DNA reads TGTGCCAGCAGTGGCTTAGCGGGGTCAGATATGGAGTATTTT. Translation: CASSGLAGSDMEYF.

In its sample, this clonotype was seen many times. The genes are TRBV5-4 and TRBJ1-2; D gene unclear. The CDR3 extends over 13 amino acids. V was trimmed by 0 bases and J by 2 bases, leaving 5 bases between them. Looked up from germline, CDR1 is SGHNT and CDR2 is YYREEE (reference sequence). Here the CDR3 DNA reads TGTGCCAGCAGCTTGGCCGAAAACTATGGCTACACCTTC. Its translation is CASSLAENYGYTF.

The chain has TRBV6-1 and TRBJ2-2; D is ambiguous. In germline, CDR1 is MNHNS, CDR2 SASEGT. Trimming removed 2 bases at V and 3 bases at J, with 16 bases between. CDR3 length: 17 residues. The CDR3 DNA sequence: TGTGCCAGCAGTGAATCATACCCCTTCCCGCACACCGGGGAGCTGTTTTTT. Protein sequence: CASSESYPFPHTGELFF.

This chain connects TRBV12-3 or TRBV12-4 to TRBJ2-3; 10 bases align to TRBD1. V shed 5 bases and J 0 bases; nucleotides not matched to a gene: 2. This CDR3 spans 15 amino acids. In DNA form, the CDR3 reads TGTGCCAGCAGTGAGGGACAGGGGAGCACAGATACGCAGTATTTT. Its protein product is CASSEGQGSTDTQYF.

This clonotype was counted once. The V and J genes are TRBV30 and TRBJ2-1, with TRBD2 identical over 11 bases. The V segment lost 7 bases and the J segment 9 bases; nucleotides outside the gene matches: 8. The CDR3 is 13 amino acids. Germline values: CDR1 GTSNPN, CDR2 SVGIG (reference sequence). CDR3 loop: CALRLAGTPEQFF. In DNA form, the CDR3 reads TGTGCCTTAAGACTAGCGGGAACCCCTGAGCAGTTCTTC.

This clonotype was counted only a few times. This chain connects TRBV12-3 or TRBV12-4 to TRBJ2-3; 8 nucleotides match TRBD2. The trim removed 6 bases at V and 3 bases at J, leaving 11 bases unmatched. CDR3 size: 16 residues. This CDR3 is CASRPPGAGVTDTQYF. DNA of the CDR3: TGTGCCAGCAGGCCCCCAGGAGCGGGGGTGACAGATACGCAGTATTTT.